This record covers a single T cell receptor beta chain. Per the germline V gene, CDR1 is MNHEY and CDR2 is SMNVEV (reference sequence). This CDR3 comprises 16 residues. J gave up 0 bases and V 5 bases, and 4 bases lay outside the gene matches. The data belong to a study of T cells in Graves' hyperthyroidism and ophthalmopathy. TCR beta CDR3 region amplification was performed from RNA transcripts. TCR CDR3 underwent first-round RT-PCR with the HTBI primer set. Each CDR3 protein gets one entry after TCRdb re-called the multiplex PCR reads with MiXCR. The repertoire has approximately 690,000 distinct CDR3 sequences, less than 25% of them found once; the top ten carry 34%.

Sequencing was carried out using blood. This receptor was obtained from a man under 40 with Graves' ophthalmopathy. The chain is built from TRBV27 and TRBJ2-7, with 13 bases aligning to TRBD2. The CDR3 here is CASSPLAGGSSYEQYF. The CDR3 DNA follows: TGTGCCAGCAGTCCACTAGCGGGAGGGAGCTCCTACGAGCAGTACTTC.